This entry features one T cell receptor beta chain sequence. Its cognate antigen is unknown. This record belongs to a study of cytomegalovirus exposure and HLA in healthy donors. Study-wide results and caveats: Earlier analysis looked at TCR beta V segments, and most were productive about 87% or about 30% of the time.

V shed 5 bases, J shed 3 bases, and the junction held 10 bases outside the gene matches. Germline lookup yields CDR1 MNHEY and CDR2 SMNVEV (reference sequence). This CDR3 has 16 residues. The primer mix had 60 Vbeta and 13 Jbeta primers. Produced via immunoSEQ multiplex PCR; TCRdb's table is partial and in-frame only. The sample shows 200,000 or so clones, 75% to 80% of them seen only once. Sequenced material: PBMCs. This TCR came from a woman under 40 in good health and CMV-seropositive. The chain carries TRBV27 and TRBJ2-7; 10 bases fit TRBD1. This chain's CDR3 is CASSIGQGEYRYEQYF. The CDR3 coding sequence is TGTGCCAGCAGTATAGGACAGGGGGAATATCGCTACGAGCAGTACTTC.